This TCR beta chain was obtained from a study of blood T cells in healthy people across ages. The extraction recovered at least 5.5 micrograms of total RNA per sample. A sample-barcoded 5' primer and a J-beta primer mix were used in a second PCR of about 6 to 11 cycles. Each cDNA molecule, via a template-switch adaptor with 12 random nucleotides, was tagged. TCRdb re-called the 5' RACE reads through MiXCR, storing one row per CDR3 protein. The table lists 650,000 to 1,000,000 distinct CDR3 sequences, around 36% of them singletons. This CDR3 is 17 amino acids long. Trimming at V came to 3 bases and at J to 2 bases, leaving 12 bases not matched to a gene. CDR1 is DFQATT and CDR2 is SNEGSKA in the germline V gene (reference sequence). This clonotype came up a few times.

The receptor was isolated from a man between 18 and 35 years old in good health. Sequenced material: blood. This chain joins TRBV20-1 and TRBJ2-1; TRBD1 matches 8 bases. CDR3 sequence: CSASSGAPTGAYNEQFF. The CDR3 DNA reads as TGCAGTGCTAGCTCGGGTGCCCCGACAGGGGCCTACAATGAGCAGTTCTTC.